This is a list of T cell receptor beta chains from one sample in a study of glioma-infiltrating T cells after dendritic cell vaccination. Using immunoSEQ multiplex PCR, the repertoire was profiled, and TCRdb retains in-frame clones only, with some absent. The sample consists of under 100,000 clones, about 84% of them appearing once. The source material was blood, sampled before dendritic cell vaccination. These receptors were collected from a human donor with glioblastoma. The CDR3 runs from the conserved cysteine through the conserved F or W. The order of the fields is D gene, V gene, J gene, clone size, CDR3 protein, CDR3 DNA. A D gene is named only where the DNA matches it firmly. Size tells how often a clone was seen (once, few, many) or the class of an expanded clone, and some rows leave it out.

d_gene: TRBD1; v_gene: TRBV9; j_gene: TRBJ2-7; abundance: .; CDR3aa: CASSVDRGEQYF; CDR3nt: TGTGCCAGCAGCGTAGACAGGGGGGAGCAGTACTTC
d_gene: TRBD1; v_gene: TRBV2; j_gene: TRBJ1-2; abundance: .; CDR3aa: CASSTTGQAGYTF; CDR3nt: TGTGCCAGCTCTACGACAGGGCAGGCTGGCTACACCTTC
d_gene: .; v_gene: TRBV7-9; j_gene: TRBJ1-1; abundance: .; CDR3aa: CASSPVIWGPSDTEAFF; CDR3nt: TGTGCCAGCAGCCCCGTAATTTGGGGCCCATCGGACACTGAAGCTTTCTTT
d_gene: TRBD1; v_gene: TRBV9; j_gene: TRBJ2-5; abundance: .; CDR3aa: CASSVGTGRQETQYF; CDR3nt: TGTGCCAGCAGCGTAGGGACAGGGCGGCAAGAGACCCAGTACTTC
d_gene: TRBD2; v_gene: TRBV7-2; j_gene: TRBJ2-2; abundance: .; CDR3aa: CASSQPGLSTWGELFF; CDR3nt: TGTGCCAGCAGTCAACCGGGACTATCAACTTGGGGGGAGCTGTTTTTT
d_gene: .; v_gene: TRBV5-1; j_gene: TRBJ2-3; abundance: .; CDR3aa: CASSLGTPTDTQYF; CDR3nt: TGCGCCAGCAGCCTGGGGACTCCCACAGATACGCAGTATTTT
d_gene: TRBD1; v_gene: TRBV7-9; j_gene: TRBJ1-2; abundance: .; CDR3aa: CASSLGDRGLGYGYTF; CDR3nt: TGTGCCAGCAGCTTAGGGGACAGGGGGCTCGGCTATGGCTACACCTTC
d_gene: .; v_gene: TRBV7-2; j_gene: TRBJ2-7; abundance: .; CDR3aa: CASSSQVTYEQYF; CDR3nt: TGTGCCAGCAGCTCACAGGTTACCTACGAGCAGTACTTC
d_gene: TRBD1; v_gene: TRBV7-2; j_gene: TRBJ1-1; abundance: .; CDR3aa: CASSLGPDRGAFF; CDR3nt: TGTGCCAGCAGCTTAGGCCCGGACAGGGGAGCTTTCTTT
d_gene: TRBD1; v_gene: TRBV4-1; j_gene: TRBJ1-1; abundance: few; CDR3aa: CASDRGGAGTEAFF; CDR3nt: TGCGCCTCAGACAGGGGGGGGGCCGGCACTGAAGCTTTCTTT
d_gene: TRBD1; v_gene: TRBV4-2; j_gene: TRBJ1-4; abundance: .; CDR3aa: CASSQDGQANEKLFF; CDR3nt: TGTGCCAGCAGCCAAGATGGACAGGCGAACGAAAAACTGTTTTTT
d_gene: .; v_gene: TRBV6-6; j_gene: TRBJ1-2; abundance: .; CDR3aa: CASRHYDSGYGYTF; CDR3nt: TGTGCCAGCAGACACTACGACAGCGGGTATGGCTACACCTTC
d_gene: TRBD2; v_gene: TRBV15; j_gene: TRBJ2-1; abundance: .; CDR3aa: CATSRGSGEQFF; CDR3nt: TGTGCCACCAGCAGAGGTAGCGGGGAGCAGTTCTTC
d_gene: TRBD1; v_gene: TRBV29-1; j_gene: TRBJ2-7; abundance: .; CDR3aa: CSVVGQGSYEQYF; CDR3nt: TGCAGCGTTGTCGGACAGGGCTCCTACGAGCAGTACTTC
d_gene: .; v_gene: TRBV19; j_gene: TRBJ1-2; abundance: .; CDR3aa: CASSRETGSGYTF; CDR3nt: TGTGCCAGTAGTAGGGAAACGGGGTCTGGCTACACCTTC
d_gene: .; v_gene: TRBV2; j_gene: TRBJ2-3; abundance: .; CDR3aa: CASSQGAYTDTQYF; CDR3nt: TGTGCCAGCAGCCAAGGGGCGTACACAGATACGCAGTATTTT
d_gene: TRBD2; v_gene: TRBV18; j_gene: TRBJ2-5; abundance: .; CDR3aa: CASSPTSGAEGTQYF; CDR3nt: TGTGCCAGCTCACCTACTAGCGGCGCAGAGGGGACCCAGTACTTC
d_gene: .; v_gene: TRBV11-2; j_gene: TRBJ2-7; abundance: once; CDR3aa: CASSLLGTAHEQYF; CDR3nt: TGTGCCAGCAGCTTATTAGGAACAGCCCACGAGCAGTACTTC
d_gene: .; v_gene: TRBV7-2; j_gene: TRBJ2-7; abundance: .; CDR3aa: CASSFGGKFYEQYF; CDR3nt: TGTGCCAGCAGCTTTGGGGGGAAGTTTTACGAGCAGTACTTC
d_gene: .; v_gene: TRBV9; j_gene: TRBJ2-1; abundance: .; CDR3aa: CASSPNVWGGASDEQFF; CDR3nt: TGTGCCAGCAGCCCCAACGTGTGGGGGGGGGCAAGCGATGAGCAGTTCTTC